This T cell receptor beta chain was identified during a study of post-analysis software for immune sequencing data. Study as a whole: The cohort encompassed relapsing-remitting, secondary progressive and progressive-relapsing multiple sclerosis disease courses. Study-wide points: Comparison with controls showed significantly lower normalized Chao1 diversity in multiple sclerosis patients. Higher frequency in patients than in controls was seen for roughly five TRBV segments, with TRBV5-6, TRBV5-1 and TRBV20-1 among them.

The TCR beta cDNA libraries contained unique molecular identifiers. MiXCR, applied by TCRdb to the PCR reads, yields one record per CDR3 protein. This table has hundreds of thousands of distinct CDR3 sequences, less than 40% appearing once. The CDR3 runs to 16 residues. Looked up from germline, CDR1 is MDHEN and CDR2 is SYDVKM. Germline trimming cut 5 bases from V and 2 bases from J; bases unmatched to any gene: 7. A few counts support this clonotype. Antigen: not known. The sequence was collected from a girl aged 10-17 years with multiple sclerosis. The sample comprised blood. The chain has TRBV28 and TRBJ2-3; TRBD2 matches 10 bases. The DNA for the CDR3 is TGTGCCAGCAGTCCTTTACTAGCGGGGCCCACAGATACGCAGTATTTT. It is translated as CASSPLLAGPTDTQYF.